The 14 T cell receptor beta chains reported below all come from one sample, sequenced in a study of CD8+CD57+ T cells in acquired aplastic anemia. Patients chosen for sequencing had shown CD8+CD57+ cell expansion by flow cytometry. Genomic DNA, serving as template, underwent TCR beta VDJ and CDR3 profiling. MiXCR, applied by TCRdb to the reads, yields one record per CDR3 protein. The sample records roughly 150,000 distinct CDR3 sequences, 40% to 50% being singletons. The specimen was sorted CD4+, CD8+, or CD8+CD57+ T cells (not recorded which) from PBMCs. All receptors derive from a human donor with aplastic anemia.

This clonotype has only one observation. The chain has TRBV2 and TRBJ2-5; TRBD1 aligns across 9 bases. Germline V gene sequence: CDR1 SNHLY, CDR2 FYNNEI. V gave up 1 base and J gave up 5 bases; unmatched junction bases: 5. The CDR3 is made up of 15 amino acids. CDR3 protein: CASSEGGQGGETQYF. CDR3 DNA sequence: TGTGCCAGCAGTGAAGGGGGACAGGGTGGGGAGACCCAGTACTTC.

The J gene is TRBJ1-1, the V gene TRBV2; no definite D call. CDR1 is SNHLY, CDR2 FYNNEI, per germline. The CDR3 is made up of 11 amino acids. V was pared by 4 bases and J by 10 bases, with 10 bases between. The CDR3 spells CASSGSGSAFF. CDR3 bases: TGTGCCAGCAGTGGGTCGGGGTCAGCTTTCTTT. Complete variable domain (other parts from reference TRBV2 and TRBJ1-1): EPEVTQTPSHQVTQMGQEVILRCVPISNHLYFYWYRQILGQKVEFLVSFYNNEISEKSEIFDDQFSVERPDGSNFTLKIRSTKLEDSAMYFCASSGSGSAFFGQGTRLTVV.

V and J are TRBV20-1 and TRBJ2-3; 7 bases align to TRBD1. This CDR3 region has 15 residues. The germline gives CDR1 DFQATT, CDR2 SNEGSKA (reference sequence). V gave up 6 bases and J gave up 2 bases; unmatched junction bases: 11. Here the CDR3 reads CSATVTGDPTDTQYF. CDR3 DNA: TGCAGTGCCACCGTTACAGGGGATCCCACAGATACGCAGTATTTT.

The rearrangement joins TRBV25-1 to TRBJ2-2; 11 bases are shared with TRBD1. V lost 2 bases and J lost 8; bases outside the gene matches: 1. The CDR3 is 14 residues long. Per the germline V gene, CDR1 is MGHDK and CDR2 is SYGVNS. In nucleotides, the CDR3 is TGTGCCAGCAGTGAAGGGACAGGGGGGGGGGAGCTGTTTTTT. Amino acids: CASSEGTGGGELFF.

The chain joins TRBV19 to TRBJ1-4; D remains ambiguous. Germline CDR1 is LNHDA and CDR2 is SQIVND (reference sequence). The CDR3 is made up of 14 amino acids. V dropped 3 bases and J dropped 4 bases, with 9 bases sitting between them. This CDR3 reads CASSIRRFNEKLFF. CDR3 sequence (DNA): TGTGCCAGTAGTATCAGGAGATTTAATGAAAAACTGTTTTTT.

This clonotype was seen repeatedly, ten times or more. The chain recombines TRBV12-3 or TRBV12-4 with TRBJ1-1, with 7 bases identical to TRBD1. The junction had 9 bases not matched to a gene; V was cut back by 6 bases and J by 5 bases. The CDR3 loop spans 14 amino acids. CDR3 DNA: TGTGCCAGCAGCCTTCTACAGGGGAGGACTGAAGCTTTCTTT. This encodes CASSLLQGRTEAFF.

This clonotype is deemed medium-sized. The chain uses TRBV4-1 and TRBJ2-3; 7 bases fit TRBD2. Germline trimming cut 3 bases from V and 14 bases from J; bases unmatched to any gene: 11. The CDR3 is 13 residues long. CDR1 MGHRA and CDR2 YSYEKL come from the germline V gene. CDR3 sequence: CASSHPRTSSTYF. In nucleotides, the CDR3 is TGCGCCAGCAGCCACCCAAGGACTAGTAGCACGTATTTT.

The chain couples TRBV5-6 to TRBJ2-1; possibly TRBD1 or TRBD2 for D (5 bases each). This CDR3 spans 13 amino acids. Trimming took 4 bases from V and 10 from J, leaving 15 bases between them. Germline-derived CDR1 and CDR2 are SGHDT and YYEEEE. Here the CDR3 DNA reads TGTGCCAGCAGCATAGGACATTCGGGAGAGCAGTTCTTC. Encoded protein: CASSIGHSGEQFF. Combining the CDR3 with reference TRBV5-6 and TRBJ2-1 gives the whole variable domain DAGVTQSPTHLIKTRGQQVTLRCSPKSGHDTVSWYQQALGQGPQFIFQYYEEEERQRGNFPDRFSGHQFPNYSSELNVNALLLGDSALYLCASSIGHSGEQFFGPGTRLTVL.

This chain uses TRBV7-3 with TRBJ2-2; no reliable D call. The CDR3 sequence is 16 residues long. The V end was cut by 2 bases, the J end by 4 bases, with 14 bases between. CDR1 SGHTA and CDR2 FQGTGA come from the germline V gene. CDR3 loop: CASSLAWQAVTGELFF. For the CDR3, the DNA is TGTGCCAGCAGCTTAGCTTGGCAGGCGGTCACCGGGGAGCTGTTTTTT. Full variable domain (missing parts from reference TRBV7-3 and TRBJ2-2): GAGVSQTPSNKVTEKGKYVELRCDPISGHTALYWYRQSLGQGPEFLIYFQGTGAADDSGLPNDRFFAVRPEGSVSTLKIQRTERGDSAVYLCASSLAWQAVTGELFFGEGSRLTVL.

This clonotype was observed many times. The chain couples TRBV20-1 to TRBJ2-1; maybe TRBD2 (6 bases). Germline values: CDR1 DFQATT, CDR2 SNEGSKA (reference sequence). This CDR3 contains 14 residues. Deletions cut 3 bases from V and 0 bases from J, with 9 bases between. CDR3 nucleotides: TGCAGTGCTAGGTTAGCGGCCTCCTACAATGAGCAGTTCTTC. Its protein is CSARLAASYNEQFF.

Ten or more counts support this clonotype. CDR3 bases: TGTGCCAGCATGGGAACCGGGGAGCTGTTTTTT. Its protein is CASMGTGELFF. The V gene is TRBV6-5, the J gene TRBJ2-2; no reliable D call. The CDR3 is 11 residues long. In germline, CDR1 is MNHEY, CDR2 SVGAGI. V lost 7 bases and J lost 5, with 5 bases in between.

At least ten counts were recorded for this clonotype. This rearrangement joins TRBV5-4 to TRBJ2-3; perhaps TRBD1 as D (5 bases). Germline CDR1 SGHNT, CDR2 YYREEE (reference sequence). V shed 3 bases and J shed 4 bases, with 18 bases lying between them. This CDR3 is 16 amino acids long. Written as DNA, the CDR3 is TGTGCCAGCAGCTGGAACAGGCTGCCAGGATCAGATACGCAGTATTTT. The encoded protein is CASSWNRLPGSDTQYF.

There are a few counts of this clonotype. The chain links TRBV7-2 to TRBJ1-1, with a weak D call TRBD1 (5 bases). The V end was cut by 3 bases, the J end by 4 bases, with 12 bases between. From germline, CDR1 is SGHTA and CDR2 FQGNSA. CDR3 length equals 14 residues. CDR3 nucleotides: TGTGCCAGCAGCTTGGGGAAGGGGTTCACTGAAGCTTTCTTT. This encodes CASSLGKGFTEAFF.

This rearrangement joins TRBV29-1 to TRBJ1-1; 10 nucleotides agree with TRBD1. CDR1 is SQVTM, CDR2 ANQGSEA, per germline. The CDR3 loop spans 13 amino acids. The V gene end was trimmed by 7 bases and the J gene end by 2 bases; junction bases not matched to a gene: 4. The CDR3: CSGQGAKNTEAFF. CDR3 coding DNA: TGCAGCGGACAGGGGGCGAAAAACACTGAAGCTTTCTTT.